This TCR beta chain was identified during a study of Ad26.COV2.S vaccination and SARS-CoV-2 variants. Study observations and caveats: Measurement of non-spike TCR breadth gave similar results in vaccine and placebo recipients. While placebo recipients had lower spike-specific TCR breadth, vaccine recipients had more. Analytic work on TCR breadth and depth might have understated the full extent of total T cell responses.

Treatment reported: roughly 20 received Ad26.COV2.S at low or high dose, single or two shots; several received placebo; per-sample allocation not given. On day 63 after the first injection, vaccine and placebo recipients gave samples. Aged 18-55 years, donor was enrolled in Boston in 2020. To note about this clone: Its antigen remains unknown.

The data were produced by immunoSEQ multiplex PCR, yet TCRdb's version contains in-frame clones alone and is incomplete. Among some 500,000 clones listed, 89% were seen once. The CDR3 has 13 residues. CDR1 and CDR2 from the germline V gene are SGHTA and FQGTGA. Trimming pared 1 base from V and 3 bases from J, leaving 6 bases between. The starting material was peripheral blood, obtained in a trial of Ad26.COV2.S vaccine versus placebo. The TCR sequence derives from a person between 18 and 59 years old who received the Ad26.COV2.S COVID-19 vaccine or a placebo. The rearrangement joins TRBV7-3 to TRBJ1-2, with a possible D match to TRBD1 (5 bases). CDR3 sequence reads: CASSLMGDYGYTF. CDR3 nucleotides: TGTGCCAGCAGCTTAATGGGGGACTATGGCTACACCTTC.